One and the same sample provided the 27 T cell receptor beta chains below, sequenced in a study of blood T cell repertoires in COVID-19. This table comes from immunoSEQ multiplex PCR, and its TCRdb copy is limited to in-frame clones, with some not included. Of around 70,000 clones in the sample, around 84% were seen once. The sample was peripheral blood. These receptor sequences come from a man in his fifties or sixties with acute or convalescent COVID-19.

Relative to its sample, this clone is medium-sized (0.01 to 0.1%). The V and J genes are TRBV6-5 and TRBJ1-5; D might be TRBD1 (6 bases). This CDR3 spans 15 amino acids. Germline CDR1 reads MNHEY; CDR2 reads SVGAGI. V was cut by 2 bases and J by 3 bases, with 11 bases left in between. The CDR3 loop is CASSYTGINNQPQHF. The CDR3 coding sequence is TGTGCCAGCAGTTACACAGGGATTAACAATCAGCCCCAGCATTTT.

The CDR3, as DNA: TGTGCCAGCAGGCACAGTAGCACAGATACGCAGTATTTT. This codes for CASRHSSTDTQYF. The chain joins TRBV6-5 to TRBJ2-3; D is undetermined. Deletions cut 6 bases from V and 0 bases from J, with 7 bases between. CDR1 MNHEY and CDR2 SVGAGI come from the germline V gene. The CDR3 has 13 residues.

This clone was observed a handful of times. The V gene is TRBV6-5, the J gene TRBJ1-4; D not certain. Trimming removed 0 bases from V and 4 bases from J, with 3 bases in between. The CDR3 length is 13 residues. Germline V lookup: CDR1 MNHEY, CDR2 SVGAGI. CDR3 protein: CASSYSHNEKLFF. The CDR3 bases are TGTGCCAGCAGTTACTCCCATAATGAAAAACTGTTTTTT.

The chain is built from TRBV11-2 and TRBJ2-7; 7 nucleotides match TRBD1. V shed 5 bases and J 3 bases; nucleotides not matched to a gene: 7. The CDR3 is 14 amino acids. The V gene's germline CDR1 is SGHAT and CDR2 FQNNGV. CDR3 bases: TGTGCCAGCAGCCATGGACAGGTGAGCTACGAGCAGTACTTC. This codes for CASSHGQVSYEQYF.

This sequence joins TRBV11-2 and TRBJ2-7, with 9 bases fitting TRBD1. The ends lost 3 bases at V and 4 bases at J; junction bases unmatched: 7. Per the germline V gene, CDR1 is SGHAT and CDR2 is FQNNGV. The CDR3 has 15 residues. CDR3 bases: TGTGCCAGCAGCTTTTGGACAGGGGTCTCGTACGAGCAGTACTTC. It is translated as CASSFWTGVSYEQYF.

The gene calls are TRBV2 and TRBJ1-4; no firm D call. CDR3 length: 15 amino acids. The germline V gene encodes CDR1 SNHLY and CDR2 FYNNEI. The V gene lost 5 bases and the J gene lost 3 bases, with 13 bases spanning the gap. The CDR3 reads CASSLQQHPNEKLFF. CDR3 in DNA: TGTGCCAGCAGTTTACAGCAGCATCCTAATGAAAAACTGTTTTTT.

The rearrangement joins TRBV6-1 to TRBJ1-2; perhaps TRBD1 as D (6 bases). The CDR3 length is 14 residues. Trimming took 2 bases from V and 5 from J, leaving 12 bases between them. Germline V CDR1 and CDR2: MNHNS, SASEGT. This CDR3 reads CASSESDRRYGYTF. The CDR3 region has the DNA TGTGCCAGCAGTGAATCCGACAGGAGGTATGGCTACACCTTC.

The table lists this clone with a few counts. CDR3 protein: CASSLGINSPLHF. For the CDR3, the DNA is TGTGCCAGCAGCTTAGGTATTAATTCACCCCTCCACTTT. The rearrangement uses TRBV7-8 and TRBJ1-6; D gene unclear. The germline V gene encodes CDR1 SGHVS and CDR2 FQNEAQ. The CDR3 contains 13 residues. The ends were cut back, 1 base at V and 6 bases at J, with 4 bases in the middle.

This chain connects TRBV19 to TRBJ1-5; perhaps TRBD1 as D (5 bases). Trimming took 5 bases from V and 4 from J, leaving 18 bases between them. The CDR3 is 16 amino acids. The V gene's germline CDR1 is LNHDA and CDR2 SQIVND (reference sequence). CDR3 nucleotide sequence: TGTGCCAGTAGTCCCGTCGGGGGGATCTCTAATCAGCCCCAGCATTTT. This encodes CASSPVGGISNQPQHF.

This chain joins TRBV6-5 and TRBJ2-1, with D hard to call. CDR3 length: 16 residues. CDR1 and CDR2 (germline): MNHEY, SVGAGI. The V end was cut by 3 bases, the J end by 0 bases, with 12 bases between. Written as DNA, the CDR3 is TGTGCCAGCAGTTATAGCCTAGAGAGCTCCTACAATGAGCAGTTCTTC. Protein sequence: CASSYSLESSYNEQFF.

The chain links TRBV27 to TRBJ1-5, with D perhaps TRBD1 (6 bases). CDR3 length: 14 residues. V was pared by 3 bases and J by 8 bases, with 14 bases between. From germline, CDR1 is MNHEY and CDR2 SMNVEV (reference sequence). CDR3 nucleotides: TGTGCCAGCAGTTTGTATGGGGGCAGGGAGCCCCAGCATTTT. Its protein product is CASSLYGGREPQHF.

The V call is TRBV5-1, the J call TRBJ1-1; no reliable D call. The CDR3 contains 15 residues. From germline, CDR1 is SGHRS and CDR2 YFSETQ. V dropped 0 bases and J dropped 2 bases, with 11 bases sitting between them. The CDR3 loop reads CASSLADGYNTEAFF. The CDR3 nucleotides read TGCGCCAGCAGCTTGGCTGACGGGTACAACACTGAAGCTTTCTTT.

The chain joins TRBV5-6 to TRBJ2-7; 9 positions agree with TRBD1. Germline V gene data show CDR1 as SGHDT and CDR2 as YYEEEE. This CDR3 comprises 15 residues. Germline trimming cut 4 bases from V and 4 bases from J; bases unmatched to any gene: 9. In DNA form, the CDR3 reads TGTGCCAGCAGCCCTGCCGGGACAGGGCGGTACGAGCAGTACTTC. Protein sequence: CASSPAGTGRYEQYF.

This rearrangement joins TRBV3-1 (or the pseudogene TRBV3-2) to TRBJ2-1; 9 bases map to TRBD2. This CDR3 has 17 residues. Per the germline V gene, CDR1 is LGHDT and CDR2 is YNNKEL (reference sequence). J lost 3 bases, V lost 0 bases, and 6 bases had no gene match. The CDR3 protein is CASSQESGLASYNEQFF. CDR3 coding DNA: TGTGCCAGCAGCCAAGAAAGTGGACTAGCGAGCTACAATGAGCAGTTCTTC.

This clone was observed many times. V usage is TRBV5-1 and J usage is TRBJ2-5; 7 bases agree with TRBD2. Germline CDR1 and CDR2: SGHRS and YFSETQ. CDR3 size: 14 residues. With 4 bases clipped from V and 5 bases from J, the junction kept 8 bases outside the gene matches. The CDR3 bases are TGCGCCAGCAGCCAAGCGGGATTTTTCGAGACCCAGTACTTC. As protein: CASSQAGFFETQYF.

The rearrangement links TRBV5-6 to TRBJ1-2; D may be TRBD1 (6 bases). The V end lost 0 bases, the J end lost 0 bases, and 12 bases lay between the germline ends. Germline V gives CDR1 SGHDT, CDR2 YYEEEE. The CDR3 covers 16 residues. CDR3 DNA: TGTGCCAGCAGCTTGGGGGCCTGGACAGCTAACTATGGCTACACCTTC. It codes for CASSLGAWTANYGYTF.

This clone was observed a single time. The chain is built from TRBV5-8 and TRBJ1-4; TRBD1 matches at 7 bases. In germline, CDR1 is SGHTS, CDR2 YDEGEE. CDR3 length: 17 residues. V lost 6 bases to trimming and J lost 1 base; unmatched junction nucleotides: 12. CDR3 DNA sequence: TGTGCCAGCATTCCACGGGACAGTCGTAGAACTAATGAAAAACTGTTTTTT. Protein product: CASIPRDSRRTNEKLFF.

CDR3 coding DNA: TGTGCCAGTAGTACGGGACTAGCGGGCTACGAGCAGTACTTC. As protein: CASSTGLAGYEQYF. V gene TRBV19 combines with J gene TRBJ2-7, with TRBD2 matching 12 bases. Germline CDR1 and CDR2: LNHDA and SQIVND (reference sequence). This CDR3 region has 14 residues. V shed 4 bases and J 3 bases; nucleotides not matched to a gene: 1.

This chain joins TRBV4-1 and TRBJ2-1; D is perhaps TRBD2 (6 bases). V was clipped by 0 bases and J by 2 bases, with 11 bases between them. There are 16 residues in the CDR3. CDR1 MGHRA and CDR2 YSYEKL come from the germline V gene. DNA of the CDR3: TGCGCCAGCAGCCAAGAAGCCGGGAGAGCCTACAATGAGCAGTTCTTC. This sequence encodes CASSQEAGRAYNEQFF.

The rearrangement joins TRBV27 to TRBJ1-2, with 9 bases matching TRBD1. CDR1 is MNHEY and CDR2 is SMNVEV in the germline V gene (reference sequence). The V gene end was trimmed by 8 bases and the J gene end by 8 bases; junction bases not matched to a gene: 15. There are 15 residues in the CDR3. The CDR3 DNA follows: TGTGCCAGCCAGCAAAGGGAGGGCACAGGGGGCGGCTACACCTTC. Encoded protein: CASQQREGTGGGYTF.

The chain recombines TRBV7-9 with TRBJ2-1, with TRBD2 matching 7 bases. V was pared by 4 bases and J by 12 bases, with 12 bases of the junction left unmatched. CDR1 is SEHNR and CDR2 is FQNEAQ in the germline V gene (reference sequence). This CDR3 spans 14 amino acids. CDR3 nucleotides: TGTGCCAGCAGCTCCCCAGGGAGGGTGCGGGGGCAGTTCTTC. It translates to CASSSPGRVRGQFF.

The chain couples TRBV10-2 to TRBJ2-3; D perhaps matches TRBD2 (6 bases). This CDR3 contains 15 residues. Trimming stripped 3 bases from V and 0 bases from J, with 10 bases between. From germline, CDR1 is WSHSY and CDR2 SAAADI. CDR3 DNA: TGCGCCAGCAGTGACATAGCGGAGAGCACAGATACGCAGTATTTT. Protein product: CASSDIAESTDTQYF.

This sequence joins TRBV10-3 and TRBJ2-3, with TRBD1 identical over 11 bases. The germline V gene encodes CDR1 ENHRY and CDR2 SYGVKD. Trimming at V came to 6 bases and at J to 0 bases, leaving 14 bases not matched to a gene. This CDR3 has 19 residues. The CDR3 reads CAIRGWTGGQLSSTDTQYF. As DNA, the CDR3 is TGTGCCATCAGGGGTTGGACAGGGGGCCAACTATCTAGCACAGATACGCAGTATTTT.

The V and J genes are TRBV12-5 and TRBJ1-3, with D maybe TRBD1 (5 bases). Trimming stripped 3 bases from V and 2 bases from J, with 5 bases between. The CDR3 extends over 13 amino acids. Germline CDR1 LGHNT, CDR2 FRNRAP. In nucleotides, the CDR3 is TGTGCTAGTGGTTTAGGGGCTGGAAACACCATATATTTT. It specifies CASGLGAGNTIYF.

The sample holds a few counts of this clone. This chain links TRBV7-9 with TRBJ2-1; TRBD2 matches 11 bases. V trimming: 4 bases; J trimming: 9 bases; junction bases outside the gene matches: 8. Germline V gives CDR1 SEHNR, CDR2 FQNEAQ (reference sequence). This CDR3 comprises 15 residues. The CDR3: CASSSPLAGGFEQFF. The CDR3, as DNA: TGTGCCAGCAGCTCCCCCCTAGCGGGAGGTTTTGAGCAGTTCTTC.

V and J are TRBV10-1 and TRBJ2-7; TRBD2 agrees at 13 bases. Germline lookup yields CDR1 WNHNN and CDR2 SYGVQD (reference sequence). V dropped 2 bases and J dropped 3; count of bases not matched to a gene: 1. The CDR3 contains 15 residues. The DNA for the CDR3 is TGCGCCAGCAGTGAGACTAGCGGGAGGGACTACGAGCAGTACTTC. Its protein is CASSETSGRDYEQYF.

The chain combines TRBV14 with TRBJ1-2, with D possibly TRBD1 on 6 matching bases. CDR3 length: 14 residues. Trimming took 0 bases from V and 4 from J, leaving 9 bases between them. The germline V gene encodes CDR1 SGHDN and CDR2 FVKESK. The CDR3 protein is CASSQEIQGYGYTF. As DNA, the CDR3 is TGTGCCAGCAGCCAAGAGATACAGGGCTATGGCTACACCTTC.